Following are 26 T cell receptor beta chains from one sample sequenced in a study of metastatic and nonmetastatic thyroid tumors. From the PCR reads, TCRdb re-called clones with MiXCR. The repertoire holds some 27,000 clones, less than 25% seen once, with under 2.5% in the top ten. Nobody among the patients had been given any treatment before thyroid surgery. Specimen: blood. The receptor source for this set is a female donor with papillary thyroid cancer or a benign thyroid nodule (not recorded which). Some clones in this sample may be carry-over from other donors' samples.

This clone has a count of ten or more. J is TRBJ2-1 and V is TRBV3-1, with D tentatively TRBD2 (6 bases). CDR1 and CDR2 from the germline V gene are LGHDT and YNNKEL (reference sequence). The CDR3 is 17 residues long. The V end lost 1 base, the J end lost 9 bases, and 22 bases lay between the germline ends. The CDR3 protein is CASSQAVGEVLSGEQFF. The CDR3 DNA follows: TGTGCCAGCAGCCAAGCGGTCGGGGAGGTCCTATCGGGTGAGCAGTTCTTC.

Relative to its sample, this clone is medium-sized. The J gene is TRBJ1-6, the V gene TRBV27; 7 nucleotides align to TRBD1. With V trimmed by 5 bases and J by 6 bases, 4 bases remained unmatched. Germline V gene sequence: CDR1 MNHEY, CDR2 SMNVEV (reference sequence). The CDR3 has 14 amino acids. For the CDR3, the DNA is TGTGCCAGCAGTCCCGGGACAGCTAATTCACCCCTCCACTTT. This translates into CASSPGTANSPLHF.

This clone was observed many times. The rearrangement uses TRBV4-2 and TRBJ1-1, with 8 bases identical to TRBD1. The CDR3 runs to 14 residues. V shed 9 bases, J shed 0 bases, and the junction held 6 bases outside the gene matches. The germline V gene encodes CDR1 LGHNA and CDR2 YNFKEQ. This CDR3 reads CASGTGDMNTEAFF. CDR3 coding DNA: TGTGCCAGTGGGACAGGCGACATGAACACTGAAGCTTTCTTT.

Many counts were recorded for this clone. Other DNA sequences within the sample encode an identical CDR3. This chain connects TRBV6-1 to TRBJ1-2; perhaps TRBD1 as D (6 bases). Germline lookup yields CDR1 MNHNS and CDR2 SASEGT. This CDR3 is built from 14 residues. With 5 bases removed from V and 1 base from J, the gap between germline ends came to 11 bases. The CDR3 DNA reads TGTGCCAGCAGTCCGAGGGGGGGTAACTATGGCTACACCTTC. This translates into CASSPRGGNYGYTF.

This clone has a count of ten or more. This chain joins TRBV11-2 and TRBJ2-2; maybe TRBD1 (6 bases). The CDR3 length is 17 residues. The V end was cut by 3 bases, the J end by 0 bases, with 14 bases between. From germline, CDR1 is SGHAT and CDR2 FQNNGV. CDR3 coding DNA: TGTGCCAGCAGCTTGATGGGGGCCCAATCGAACACCGGGGAGCTGTTTTTT. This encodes CASSLMGAQSNTGELFF.

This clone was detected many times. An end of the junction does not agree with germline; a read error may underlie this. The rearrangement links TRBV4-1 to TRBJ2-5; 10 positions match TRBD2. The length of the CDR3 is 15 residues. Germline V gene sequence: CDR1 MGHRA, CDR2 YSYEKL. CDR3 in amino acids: CASSSPGLANFQVNF. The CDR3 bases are TGCGCCAGCAGCTCCCCGGGACTAGCGAACTTCCAGGTGAACTTC.

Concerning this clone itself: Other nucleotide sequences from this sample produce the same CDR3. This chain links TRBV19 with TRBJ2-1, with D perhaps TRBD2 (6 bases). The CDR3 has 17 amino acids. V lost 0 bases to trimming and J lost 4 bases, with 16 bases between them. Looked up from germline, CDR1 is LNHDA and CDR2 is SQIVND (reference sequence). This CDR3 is CASSIDRAAGGYNEQFF. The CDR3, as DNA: TGTGCCAGTAGTATAGATCGTGCAGCTGGAGGGTACAATGAGCAGTTCTTC.

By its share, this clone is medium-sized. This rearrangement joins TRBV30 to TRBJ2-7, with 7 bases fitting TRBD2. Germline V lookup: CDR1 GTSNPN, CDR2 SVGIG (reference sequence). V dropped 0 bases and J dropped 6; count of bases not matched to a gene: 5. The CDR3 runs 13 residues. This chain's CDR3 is CAWSVRGGFEQYF. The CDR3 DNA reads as TGTGCCTGGAGTGTACGGGGAGGGTTCGAGCAGTACTTC.

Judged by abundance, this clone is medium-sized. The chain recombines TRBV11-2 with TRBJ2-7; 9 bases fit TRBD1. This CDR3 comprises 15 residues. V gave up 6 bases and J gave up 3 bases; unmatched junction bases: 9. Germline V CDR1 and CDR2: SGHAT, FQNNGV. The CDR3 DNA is TGTGCCAGCAGACCGAGACAGGGGGTAGGCTACGAGCAGTACTTC. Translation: CASRPRQGVGYEQYF.

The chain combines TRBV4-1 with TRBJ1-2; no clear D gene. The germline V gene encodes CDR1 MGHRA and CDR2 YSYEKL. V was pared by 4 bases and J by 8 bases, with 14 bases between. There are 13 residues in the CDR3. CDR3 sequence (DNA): TGCGCCAGCAGCCTTTTGCCCAGCGGGGGCTACACCTTC. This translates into CASSLLPSGGYTF.

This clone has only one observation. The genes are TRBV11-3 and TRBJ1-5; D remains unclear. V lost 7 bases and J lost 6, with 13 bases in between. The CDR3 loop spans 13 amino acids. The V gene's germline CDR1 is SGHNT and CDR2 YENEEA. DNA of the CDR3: TGTGCCAGCAACCACGGGGAGGGTCAGCCCCAGCATTTT. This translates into CASNHGEGQPQHF.

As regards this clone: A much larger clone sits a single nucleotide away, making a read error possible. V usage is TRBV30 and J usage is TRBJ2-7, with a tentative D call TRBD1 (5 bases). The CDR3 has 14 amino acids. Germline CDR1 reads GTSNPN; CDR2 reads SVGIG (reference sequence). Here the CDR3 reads CAWSLLQGPYEQCF. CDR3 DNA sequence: TGTGCCTGGAGTTTACTCCAGGGCCCCTACGAGCAGTGCTTC.

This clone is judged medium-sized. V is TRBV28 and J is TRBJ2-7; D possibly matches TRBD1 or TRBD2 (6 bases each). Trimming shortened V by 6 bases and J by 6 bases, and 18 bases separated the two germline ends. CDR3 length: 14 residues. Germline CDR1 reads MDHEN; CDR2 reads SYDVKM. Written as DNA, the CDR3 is TGTGCCAGCAGCAAAGGAGGGGGAGTCCGCGAGCAGTACTTC. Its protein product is CASSKGGGVREQYF.

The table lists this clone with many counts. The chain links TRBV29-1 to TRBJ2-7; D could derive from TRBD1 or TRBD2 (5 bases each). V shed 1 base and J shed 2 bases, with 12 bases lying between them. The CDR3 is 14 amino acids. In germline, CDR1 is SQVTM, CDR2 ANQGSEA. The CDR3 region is CSVEGDGGTYEQYF. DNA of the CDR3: TGCAGCGTTGAAGGGGACGGTGGTACCTACGAGCAGTACTTC.

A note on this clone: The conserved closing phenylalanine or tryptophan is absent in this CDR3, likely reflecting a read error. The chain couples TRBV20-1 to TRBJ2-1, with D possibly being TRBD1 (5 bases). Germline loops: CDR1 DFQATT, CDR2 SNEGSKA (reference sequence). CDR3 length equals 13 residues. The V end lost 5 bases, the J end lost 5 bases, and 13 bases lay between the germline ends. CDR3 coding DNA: TGCAGTGCTTGTCAGGGTTCCCACAATGAGCAGTTCTAC. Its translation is CSACQGSHNEQFY.

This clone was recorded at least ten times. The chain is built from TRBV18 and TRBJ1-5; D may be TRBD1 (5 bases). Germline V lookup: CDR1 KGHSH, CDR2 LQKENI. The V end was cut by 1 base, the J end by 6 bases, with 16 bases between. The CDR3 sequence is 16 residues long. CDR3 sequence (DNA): TGTGCCAGCTCACCACGTCTCAGGGATGGGGGTCAGCCCCAGCATTTT. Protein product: CASSPRLRDGGQPQHF.

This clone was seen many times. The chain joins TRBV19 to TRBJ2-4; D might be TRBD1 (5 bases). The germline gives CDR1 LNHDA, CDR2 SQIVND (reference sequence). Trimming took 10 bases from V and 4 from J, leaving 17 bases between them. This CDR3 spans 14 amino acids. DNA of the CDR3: TGTGCCACCTACCTGGGGCAGCCAAAAAACATTCAGTACTTC. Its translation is CATYLGQPKNIQYF.

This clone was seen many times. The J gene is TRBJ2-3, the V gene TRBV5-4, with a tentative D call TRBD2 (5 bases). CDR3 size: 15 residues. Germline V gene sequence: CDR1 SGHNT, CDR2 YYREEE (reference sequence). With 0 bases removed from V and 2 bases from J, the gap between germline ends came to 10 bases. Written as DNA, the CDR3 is TGTGCCAGCAGCTTGGATTCGGGGTTCACAGATACGCAGTATTTT. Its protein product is CASSLDSGFTDTQYF.

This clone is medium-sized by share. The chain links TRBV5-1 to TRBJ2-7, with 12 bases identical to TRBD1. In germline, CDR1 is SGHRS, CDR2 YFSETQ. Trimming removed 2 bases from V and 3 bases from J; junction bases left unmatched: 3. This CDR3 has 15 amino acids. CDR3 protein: CASSFGTGGDYEQYF. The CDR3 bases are TGCGCCAGCAGCTTTGGGACAGGGGGCGACTACGAGCAGTACTTC.

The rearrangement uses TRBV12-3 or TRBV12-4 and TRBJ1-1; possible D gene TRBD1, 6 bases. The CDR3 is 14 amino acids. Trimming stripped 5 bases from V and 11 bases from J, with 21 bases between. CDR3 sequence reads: CASSKDRSSNEAFF. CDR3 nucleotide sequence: TGTGCCAGCAGTAAAGACAGGTCTAGCAATGAGGCTTTCTTT.

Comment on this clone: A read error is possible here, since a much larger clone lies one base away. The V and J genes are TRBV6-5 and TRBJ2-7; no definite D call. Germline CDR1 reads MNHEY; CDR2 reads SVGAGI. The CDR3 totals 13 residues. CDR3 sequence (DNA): TGTGCCAGCAGTTACTGCGGCTCCCACGAGCAGTACTTC. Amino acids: CASSYCGSHEQYF.

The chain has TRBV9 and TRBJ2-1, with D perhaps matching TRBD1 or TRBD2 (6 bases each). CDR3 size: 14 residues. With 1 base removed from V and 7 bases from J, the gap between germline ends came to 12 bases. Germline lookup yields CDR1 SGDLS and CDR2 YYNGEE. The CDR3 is CASSVRGVGNEQFF. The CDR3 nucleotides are TGTGCCAGCAGCGTAAGGGGGGTGGGAAATGAGCAGTTCTTC.

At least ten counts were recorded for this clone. CDR3 nucleotides: TGTGCCAGCAGCCCCCCGGGACTAGCGGGAGGGTCTAGGAATGAGCAGTTCTTC. Protein sequence: CASSPPGLAGGSRNEQFF. J is TRBJ2-1 and V is TRBV7-9; 16 bases match TRBD2. CDR1 is SEHNR and CDR2 is FQNEAQ in the germline V gene (reference sequence). The CDR3 totals 18 residues. V lost 5 bases and J lost 7; bases outside the gene matches: 11.

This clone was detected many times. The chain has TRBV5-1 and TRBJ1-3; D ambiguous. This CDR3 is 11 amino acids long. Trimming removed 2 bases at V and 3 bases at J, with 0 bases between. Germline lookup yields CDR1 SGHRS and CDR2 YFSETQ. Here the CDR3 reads CASSFGNTIYF. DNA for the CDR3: TGCGCCAGCAGCTTTGGAAACACCATATATTTT.

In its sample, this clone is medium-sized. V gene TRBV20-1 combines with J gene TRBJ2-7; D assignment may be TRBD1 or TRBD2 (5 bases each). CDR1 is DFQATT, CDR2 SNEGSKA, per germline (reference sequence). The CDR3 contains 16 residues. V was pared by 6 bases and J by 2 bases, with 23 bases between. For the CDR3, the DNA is TGCAGTGCGTGGCCCCTGGGGGAACAGACTACCTACGAGCAGTACTTC. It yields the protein CSAWPLGEQTTYEQYF.

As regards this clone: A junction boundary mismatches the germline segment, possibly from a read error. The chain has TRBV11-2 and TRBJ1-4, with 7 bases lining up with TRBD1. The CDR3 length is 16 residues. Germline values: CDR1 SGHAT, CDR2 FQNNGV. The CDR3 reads CASSLRWDSPNDKLFF. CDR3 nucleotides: TGTGCCAGCAGCTTACGCTGGGACAGCCCAAATGATAAACTGTTTTTT.